This T cell receptor beta chain was captured by sequencing in a study of cytomegalovirus exposure and HLA in healthy donors. On the study more broadly: HLA-typed donors were the source of about 81 million unique TCRs held in an early data release. Whole-study results and caveats: After further analysis at a later stage, 15,000 to 20,000 TCR beta sequences were associated with HLA alleles at 0.05 false discovery rate.

Germline lookup yields CDR1 LNHDA and CDR2 SQIVND (reference sequence). The J segment lost 1 base and the V segment lost 6 bases, leaving 6 bases of the junction unmatched. CDR3 length: 15 residues. About this clone: Its antigen is as yet unknown.

The PCR had 60 Vbeta and 13 Jbeta primers. Profiling relied on immunoSEQ multiplex PCR, and the TCRdb table lists in-frame clones only, not all of them. The table shows 200,000 to 250,000 clones, with around 77% occurring only once. The chain recombines TRBV19 with TRBJ2-7; 10 bases fit TRBD2. Sequenced: PBMCs. This TCR came from a woman aged 30 to 39 in good health and CMV-seronegative. The CDR3 DNA is TGTGCCAGTAGACCGAGCGGGAGGGAGTCCTACGAGCAGTACTTC. Encoded protein: CASRPSGRESYEQYF.